These 14 T cell receptor beta chains share one sample of origin, sequenced in a study of shared clonotypes between healthy human individuals. The protocol was immunoSEQ multiplex PCR, while the TCRdb copy is restricted to in-frame clones and leaves out a portion. The sample lists under 200,000 clones, approximately 95% occurring once. Sequencing was done on a sample of naive CD4+ T cells sorted from blood. Subset in this sample: CD45RA+ positively selected. Every receptor here comes from a woman aged 25 to 39 in good health.

The chain combines TRBV10-1 with TRBJ1-1; D is perhaps TRBD1 (6 bases). The CDR3 is 14 amino acids. Germline V gene lookup returns CDR1 WNHNN and CDR2 SYGVQD (reference sequence). Trimming removed 7 bases from V and 3 bases from J, with 15 bases in between. The CDR3 loop reads CASTTGHGDTEAFF. The CDR3 bases are TGCGCCAGCACCACAGGGCACGGGGACACTGAAGCTTTCTTT.

The chain is built from TRBV19 and TRBJ2-5; the D gene is possibly TRBD2 (6 bases). The V gene lost 5 bases and the J gene lost 2 bases, with 9 bases spanning the gap. CDR3 length equals 13 residues. The V gene's germline CDR1 is LNHDA and CDR2 SQIVND (reference sequence). Written as DNA, the CDR3 is TGTGCCAGTAGTCCCGGGACTCAAGAGACCCAGTACTTC. It specifies CASSPGTQETQYF.

As to this clone: Because it lacks the conserved phenylalanine or tryptophan at the end, this CDR3 is likely a read error. The chain has TRBV28 and TRBJ1-2; D ambiguous. Germline loops: CDR1 MDHEN, CDR2 SYDVKM. The CDR3 is 13 amino acids. The germline V and J ends were trimmed by 2 bases and 4 bases, with 8 bases remaining between them. Written as DNA, the CDR3 is TGTGCCAGCAGTTTAACGGTTGGCTATGGCTACACCCTC. Translation gives CASSLTVGYGYTL.

This chain uses TRBV7-9 with TRBJ1-5; perhaps TRBD1 as D (5 bases). V was shortened by 3 bases and J by 2 bases, with 11 bases between the two germline ends. The germline V gene encodes CDR1 SEHNR and CDR2 FQNEAQ (reference sequence). The CDR3 length is 15 residues. CDR3 DNA: TGTGCCAGCAGCTTGGTCGGAGGGGGCAATCAGCCCCAGCATTTT. This codes for CASSLVGGGNQPQHF.

CDR3 nucleotide sequence: TGCGCCAGCAGTCAATCAGAGAGCACAGATACGCAGTATTTT. It encodes CASSQSESTDTQYF. The chain employs TRBV23-1 and TRBJ2-3; no clear D. TRBV23-1 is designated an ORF whose function remains uncertain. Trimming shortened V by 0 bases and J by 0 bases, and 4 bases separated the two germline ends. This CDR3 is 14 amino acids long.

The genes are TRBV10-3 and TRBJ1-4; D is uncertain. Trimming shortened V by 2 bases and J by 0 bases, and 16 bases separated the two germline ends. Germline-derived CDR1 and CDR2 are ENHRY and SYGVKD. This CDR3 is 18 amino acids long. The DNA for the CDR3 is TGTGCCATCAGTGAGAACGGGATTCCGTCTGCAACTAATGAAAAACTGTTTTTT. This encodes CAISENGIPSATNEKLFF.

The rearrangement uses TRBV6-5 and TRBJ2-5; TRBD1 agrees at 7 bases. Germline V CDR1 and CDR2: MNHEY, SVGAGI. The CDR3 is 15 amino acids. The trim removed 0 bases at V and 5 bases at J, leaving 6 bases unmatched. Written as DNA, the CDR3 is TGTGCCAGCAGTTACTCGAGTACCAGGGGGGAGACCCAGTACTTC. This translates into CASSYSSTRGETQYF.

The V gene is TRBV29-1, the J gene TRBJ2-3; 12 positions agree with TRBD2. V shed 7 bases and J 2 bases; nucleotides not matched to a gene: 4. CDR3 length equals 14 residues. Germline V CDR1 and CDR2: SQVTM, ANQGSEA. CDR3 sequence (DNA): TGCAGCGAAGGACTAGCGGGAAACACAGATACGCAGTATTTT. Translation: CSEGLAGNTDTQYF.

This chain joins TRBV29-1 and TRBJ1-5; possibly TRBD1 for D (6 bases). V was clipped by 4 bases and J by 4 bases, with 11 bases between them. Germline CDR1 reads SQVTM; CDR2 reads ANQGSEA. This CDR3 has 13 amino acids. CDR3 nucleotides: TGCAGCGTTGCAGGGGCCCTAAATCAGCCCCAGCATTTT. This encodes CSVAGALNQPQHF. The full variable domain, its missing parts supplied by reference TRBV29-1 and TRBJ1-5, is SAVISQKPSRDICQRGTSLTIQCQVDSQVTMMFWYRQQPGQSLTLIATANQGSEATYESGFVIDKFPISRPNLTFSTLTVSNMSPEDSSIYLCSVAGALNQPQHFGDGTRLSIL.

The chain is built from TRBV10-3 and TRBJ2-7, with 14 bases fitting TRBD2. Germline assignment: CDR1 ENHRY and CDR2 SYGVKD. The CDR3 loop spans 14 amino acids. With V trimmed by 6 bases and J by 6 bases, 4 bases remained unmatched. CDR3 in amino acids: CAISKGLAGAEQYF. The CDR3 region has the DNA TGTGCCATCAGCAAGGGACTAGCGGGAGCCGAGCAGTACTTC.

The V and J genes are TRBV28 and TRBJ2-5; TRBD1 agrees at 7 bases. The J call may be incorrect, as the DNA end agrees better with TRBJ2-7. Germline V gene sequence: CDR1 MDHEN, CDR2 SYDVKM. This CDR3 contains 14 residues. The CDR3 reads CASRDWDSDYEQYF. The CDR3 DNA reads TGTGCCAGCAGGGACTGGGACAGCGACTACGAGCAGTACTTC.

This chain uses TRBV19 with TRBJ1-5; the D gene is possibly TRBD1 (5 bases). With 10 bases removed from V and 4 bases from J, the gap between germline ends came to 26 bases. CDR3 length equals 17 residues. Germline V gene data show CDR1 as LNHDA and CDR2 as SQIVND (reference sequence). DNA for the CDR3: TGTGCCACCGGGGGGGGGTCACGGACTACGGGTAATCAGCCCCAGCATTTT. It codes for CATGGGSRTTGNQPQHF.

V is TRBV19 and J is TRBJ1-1; 9 bases map to TRBD1. J gave up 2 bases and V 5 bases, and 9 bases lay outside the gene matches. Germline lookup yields CDR1 LNHDA and CDR2 SQIVND (reference sequence). The CDR3 spans 16 residues. The CDR3 nucleotides are TGTGCCAGTAGTCGAGAAACAGGGGGCCCAAACACTGAAGCTTTCTTT. Protein sequence: CASSRETGGPNTEAFF.

This chain joins TRBV5-1 and TRBJ2-1; TRBD2 might be the D (6 bases). Trimming pared 4 bases from V and 7 bases from J, leaving 15 bases between. The CDR3 extends over 14 amino acids. The germline V gene encodes CDR1 SGHRS and CDR2 YFSETQ. The CDR3 DNA follows: TGCGCCAGCAGCAGGAAGACTAGAGGGAATGAGCAGTTCTTC. Residues: CASSRKTRGNEQFF.